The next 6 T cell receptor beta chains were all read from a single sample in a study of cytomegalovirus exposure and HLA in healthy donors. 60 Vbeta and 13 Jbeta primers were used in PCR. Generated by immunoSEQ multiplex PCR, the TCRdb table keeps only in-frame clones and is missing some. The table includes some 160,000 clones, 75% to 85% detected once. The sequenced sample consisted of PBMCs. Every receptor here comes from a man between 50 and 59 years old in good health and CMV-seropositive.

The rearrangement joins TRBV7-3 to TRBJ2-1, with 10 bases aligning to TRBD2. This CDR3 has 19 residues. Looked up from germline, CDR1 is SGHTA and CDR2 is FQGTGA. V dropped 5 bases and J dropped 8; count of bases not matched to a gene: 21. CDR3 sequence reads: CASSLLGGLLAGAGDEQFF. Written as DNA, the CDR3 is TGTGCCAGCAGCCTCCTGGGGGGTCTTCTAGCGGGAGCTGGCGATGAGCAGTTCTTC.

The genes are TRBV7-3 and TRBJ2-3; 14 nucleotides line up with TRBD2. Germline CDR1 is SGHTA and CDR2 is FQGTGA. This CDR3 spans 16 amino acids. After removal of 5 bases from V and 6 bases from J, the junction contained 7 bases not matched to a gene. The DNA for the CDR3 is TGTGCCAGCAGCGTGGGACTAGCGGGGGCCGCTGATACGCAGTATTTT. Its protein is CASSVGLAGAADTQYF.

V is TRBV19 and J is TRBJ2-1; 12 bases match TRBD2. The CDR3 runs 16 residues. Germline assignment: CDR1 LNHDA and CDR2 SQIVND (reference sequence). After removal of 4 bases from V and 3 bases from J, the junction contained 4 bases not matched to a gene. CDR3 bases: TGTGCCAGTAGTAAAAGGACTAGCGGGAACTACAATGAGCAGTTCTTC. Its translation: CASSKRTSGNYNEQFF.

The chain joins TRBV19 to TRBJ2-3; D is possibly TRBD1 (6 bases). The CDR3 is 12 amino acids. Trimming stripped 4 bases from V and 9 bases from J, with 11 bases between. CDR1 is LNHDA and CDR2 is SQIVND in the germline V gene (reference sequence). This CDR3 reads CASSNRVATQYF. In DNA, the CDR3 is TGTGCCAGTAGTAACAGGGTCGCAACGCAGTATTTT.

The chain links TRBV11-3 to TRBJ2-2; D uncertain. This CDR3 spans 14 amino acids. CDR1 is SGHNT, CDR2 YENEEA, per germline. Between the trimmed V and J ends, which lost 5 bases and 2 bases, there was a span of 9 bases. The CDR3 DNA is TGTGCCAGCAGCAGCGACTTCAACACCGGGGAGCTGTTTTTT. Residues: CASSSDFNTGELFF.

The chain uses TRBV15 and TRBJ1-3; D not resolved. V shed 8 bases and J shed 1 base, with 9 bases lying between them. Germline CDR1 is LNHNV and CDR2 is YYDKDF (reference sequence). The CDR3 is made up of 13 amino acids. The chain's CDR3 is CATVGGSGNTIYF. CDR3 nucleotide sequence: TGTGCCACCGTGGGCGGGTCTGGAAACACCATATATTTT.